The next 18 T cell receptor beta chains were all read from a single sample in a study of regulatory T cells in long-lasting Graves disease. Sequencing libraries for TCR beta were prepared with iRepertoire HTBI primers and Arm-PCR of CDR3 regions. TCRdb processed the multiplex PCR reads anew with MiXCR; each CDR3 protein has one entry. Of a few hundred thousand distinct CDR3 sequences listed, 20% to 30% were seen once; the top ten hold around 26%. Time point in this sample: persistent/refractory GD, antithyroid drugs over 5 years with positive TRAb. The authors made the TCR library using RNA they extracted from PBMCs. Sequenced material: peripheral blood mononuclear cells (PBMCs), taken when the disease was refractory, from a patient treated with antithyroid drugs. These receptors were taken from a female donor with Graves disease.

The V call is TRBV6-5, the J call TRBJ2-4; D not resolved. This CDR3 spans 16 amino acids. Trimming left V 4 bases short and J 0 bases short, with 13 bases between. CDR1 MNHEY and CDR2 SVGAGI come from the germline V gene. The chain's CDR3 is CASSLIRSVAKNIQYF. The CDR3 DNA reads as TGTGCCAGCAGTTTAATACGCTCGGTAGCCAAAAACATTCAGTACTTC.

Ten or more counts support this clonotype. The DNA for the CDR3 is TGTGCCAGCAGCTTGACAGGGGATTTTGAAGCTTTCTTT. As protein: CASSLTGDFEAFF. J is TRBJ1-1 and V is TRBV7-8; TRBD1 matches 8 bases. CDR3 length: 13 amino acids. The trim removed 3 bases at V and 7 bases at J, leaving 4 bases unmatched. The germline CDR1 and CDR2 sequences are SGHVS and FQNEAQ.

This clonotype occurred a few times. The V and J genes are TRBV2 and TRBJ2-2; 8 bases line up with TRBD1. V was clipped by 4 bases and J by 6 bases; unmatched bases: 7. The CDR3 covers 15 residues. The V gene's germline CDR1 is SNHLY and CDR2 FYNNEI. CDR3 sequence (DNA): TGTGCCAGCAGTGTTTGGACAGGGCGGGCCGGGGAGCTGTTTTTT. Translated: CASSVWTGRAGELFF.

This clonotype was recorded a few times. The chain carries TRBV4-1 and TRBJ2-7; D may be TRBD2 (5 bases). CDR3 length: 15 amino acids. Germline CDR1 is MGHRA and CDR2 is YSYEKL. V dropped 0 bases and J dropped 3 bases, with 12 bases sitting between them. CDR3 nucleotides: TGCGCCAGCAGCCAAGATCGGAGCGGTAGCTACGAGCAGTACTTC. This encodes CASSQDRSGSYEQYF.

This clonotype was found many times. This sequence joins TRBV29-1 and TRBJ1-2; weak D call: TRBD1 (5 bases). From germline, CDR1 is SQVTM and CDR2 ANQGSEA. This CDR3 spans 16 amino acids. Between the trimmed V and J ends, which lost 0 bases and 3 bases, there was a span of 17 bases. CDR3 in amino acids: CSVEDESRQLYYGYTF. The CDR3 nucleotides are TGCAGCGTTGAAGACGAGAGCAGACAGCTGTACTATGGCTACACCTTC. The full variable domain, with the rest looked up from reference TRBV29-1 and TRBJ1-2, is SAVISQKPSRDICQRGTSLTIQCQVDSQVTMMFWYRQQPGQSLTLIATANQGSEATYESGFVIDKFPISRPNLTFSTLTVSNMSPEDSSIYLCSVEDESRQLYYGYTFGSGTRLTVV.

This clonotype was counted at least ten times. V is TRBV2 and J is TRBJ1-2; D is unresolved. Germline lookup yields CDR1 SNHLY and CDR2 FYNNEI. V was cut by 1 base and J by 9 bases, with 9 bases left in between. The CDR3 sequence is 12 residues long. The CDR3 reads CASSEVVSSYTF. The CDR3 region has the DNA TGTGCCAGCAGTGAAGTTGTGTCGAGCTACACCTTC.

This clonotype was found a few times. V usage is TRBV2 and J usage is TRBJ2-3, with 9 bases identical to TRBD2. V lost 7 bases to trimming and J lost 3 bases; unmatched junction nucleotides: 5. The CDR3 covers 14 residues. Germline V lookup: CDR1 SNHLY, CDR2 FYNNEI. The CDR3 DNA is TGTGCCAGCAACCGACTAGCGGAAACAGATACGCAGTATTTT. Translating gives CASNRLAETDTQYF.

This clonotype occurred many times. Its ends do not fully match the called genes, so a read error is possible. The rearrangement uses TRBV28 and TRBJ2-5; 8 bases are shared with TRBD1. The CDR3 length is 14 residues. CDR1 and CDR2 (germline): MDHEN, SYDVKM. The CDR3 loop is CASSLSGGQKTQYF. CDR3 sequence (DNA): TGTGCCAGCAGTTTATCAGGGGGCCAAAAGACCCAGTACTTC.

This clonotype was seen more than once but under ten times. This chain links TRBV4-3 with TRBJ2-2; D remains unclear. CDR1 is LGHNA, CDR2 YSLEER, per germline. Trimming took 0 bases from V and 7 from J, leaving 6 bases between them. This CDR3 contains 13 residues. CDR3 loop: CASSQDWDGELFF. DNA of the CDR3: TGCGCCAGCAGCCAAGATTGGGACGGGGAGCTGTTTTTT.

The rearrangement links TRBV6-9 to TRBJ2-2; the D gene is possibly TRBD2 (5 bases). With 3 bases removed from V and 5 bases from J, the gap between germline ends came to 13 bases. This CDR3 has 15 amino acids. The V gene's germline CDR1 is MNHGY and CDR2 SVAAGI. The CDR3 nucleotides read TGTGCCAGCAGTTACGGCGCCCGAGGGACCGGGGAGCTGTTTTTT. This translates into CASSYGARGTGELFF.

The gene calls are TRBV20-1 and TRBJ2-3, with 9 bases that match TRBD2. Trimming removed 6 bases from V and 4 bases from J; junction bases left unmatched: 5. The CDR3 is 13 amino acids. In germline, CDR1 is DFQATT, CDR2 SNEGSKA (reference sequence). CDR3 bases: TGCAGTGCACGTAGCGGGAGTGCAGATACGCAGTATTTT. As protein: CSARSGSADTQYF.

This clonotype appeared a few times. The CDR3 nucleotides read TGTGCCAGCAGTTTCAGTAGTGAGCAGTACTTC. Translated, it gives CASSFSSEQYF. The rearrangement links TRBV6-4 to TRBJ2-7; D gene ambiguous. This CDR3 comprises 11 residues. V lost 5 bases and J 7 bases, leaving 9 bases between the germline ends. Germline V lookup: CDR1 MRHNA, CDR2 SNTAGT.

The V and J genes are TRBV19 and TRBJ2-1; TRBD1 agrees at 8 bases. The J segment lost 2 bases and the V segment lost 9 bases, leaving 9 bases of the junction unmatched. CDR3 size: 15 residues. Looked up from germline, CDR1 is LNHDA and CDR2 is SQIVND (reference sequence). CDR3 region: CASKKAGGPYNEQFF. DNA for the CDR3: TGTGCCAGCAAAAAGGCAGGGGGCCCCTACAATGAGCAGTTCTTC.

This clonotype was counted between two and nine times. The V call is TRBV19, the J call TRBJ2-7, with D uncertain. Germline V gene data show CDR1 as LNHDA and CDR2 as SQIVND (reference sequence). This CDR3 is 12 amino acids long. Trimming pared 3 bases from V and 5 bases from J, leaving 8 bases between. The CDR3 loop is CASSIGSDEQYF. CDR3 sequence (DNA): TGTGCCAGTAGTATTGGGTCGGACGAGCAGTACTTC.

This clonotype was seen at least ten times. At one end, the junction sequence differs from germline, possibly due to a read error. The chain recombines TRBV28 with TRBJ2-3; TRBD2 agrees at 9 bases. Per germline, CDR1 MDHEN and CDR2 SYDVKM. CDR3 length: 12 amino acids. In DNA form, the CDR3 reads TGTGCCAGCGAGATTAGCGGGAGCACATTAAATTTT. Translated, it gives CASEISGSTLNF.

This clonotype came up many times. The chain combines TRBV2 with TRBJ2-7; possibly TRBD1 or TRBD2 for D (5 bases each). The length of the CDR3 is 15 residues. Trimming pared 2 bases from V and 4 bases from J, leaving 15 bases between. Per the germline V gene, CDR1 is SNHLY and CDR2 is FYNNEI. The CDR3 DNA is TGTGCCAGCAGTGAATTGGGGACGGCTGGGTACGAGCAGTACTTC. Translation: CASSELGTAGYEQYF. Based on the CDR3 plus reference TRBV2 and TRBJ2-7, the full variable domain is EPEVTQTPSHQVTQMGQEVILRCVPISNHLYFYWYRQILGQKVEFLVSFYNNEISEKSEIFDDQFSVERPDGSNFTLKIRSTKLEDSAMYFCASSELGTAGYEQYFGPGTRLTVT.

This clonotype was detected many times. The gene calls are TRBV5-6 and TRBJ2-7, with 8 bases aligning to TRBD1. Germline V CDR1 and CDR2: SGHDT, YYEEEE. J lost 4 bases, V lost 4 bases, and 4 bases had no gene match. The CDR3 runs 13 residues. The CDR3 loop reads CASSTTGVYEQYF. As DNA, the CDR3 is TGTGCCAGCAGCACGACAGGGGTGTACGAGCAGTACTTC.

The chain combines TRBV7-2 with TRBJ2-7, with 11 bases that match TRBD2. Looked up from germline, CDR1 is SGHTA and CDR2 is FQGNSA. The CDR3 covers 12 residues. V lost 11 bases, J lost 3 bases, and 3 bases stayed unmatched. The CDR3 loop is CAGGTSGYEQYF. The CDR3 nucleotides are TGTGCCGGGGGGACTAGCGGCTACGAGCAGTACTTC. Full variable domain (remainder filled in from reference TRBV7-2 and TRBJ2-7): GAGVSQSPSNKVTEKGKDVELRCDPISGHTALYWYRQSLGQGLEFLIYFQGNSAPDKSGLPSDRFSAERTGGSVSTLTIQRTQQEDSAVYLCAGGTSGYEQYFGPGTRLTVT.